Each of the 29 T cell receptor beta chains below was sequenced from the same sample in a study of identical twins. TCRdb used MiXCR to reprocess the 5' RACE reads, holding one entry per CDR3 protein. Among fewer than 800,000 distinct CDR3 sequences, less than 9% were seen once, and the ten largest hold less than 2%. This same sample was also taken into another study, of yellow fever vaccine responses in identical twins.

Sequencing input: PBMCs. These receptor sequences come from a woman between 18 and 30 years old in good health.

The table lists this clonotype with many counts. The chain has TRBV6-4 and TRBJ1-1; no definite D call. Germline V gene sequence: CDR1 MRHNA, CDR2 SNTAGT. There are 15 residues in the CDR3. Trimming left V 3 bases short and J 1 base short, with 12 bases between. The CDR3 DNA is TGTGCCAGCAGTGAAGCGGGGAGCGCGAACACTGAAGCTTTCTTT. It yields the protein CASSEAGSANTEAFF.

This clonotype was seen more than once but under ten times. The chain uses TRBV6-5 and TRBJ2-2; 8 bases map to TRBD2. V lost 7 bases to trimming and J lost 1 base; unmatched junction nucleotides: 5. The CDR3 has 15 amino acids. From germline, CDR1 is MNHEY and CDR2 SVGAGI. CDR3 in DNA: TGTGCCAGCAAACCAAGCGGGGGGAACACCGGGGAGCTGTTTTTT. This gives the protein CASKPSGGNTGELFF.

The chain couples TRBV29-1 to TRBJ2-4, with D uncertain. Germline values: CDR1 SQVTM, CDR2 ANQGSEA. The length of the CDR3 is 10 residues. The germline V and J ends were trimmed by 4 bases and 7 bases, with 5 bases remaining between them. The CDR3 loop reads CSVVANIQYF. The CDR3, as DNA: TGCAGCGTTGTGGCCAACATTCAGTACTTC.

This clonotype was observed a handful of times. The CDR3 spells CASSLWASGYNEQFF. CDR3 sequence (DNA): TGTGCCAGCAGCTTATGGGCTAGCGGATACAATGAGCAGTTCTTC. This chain uses TRBV7-9 with TRBJ2-1, with 7 bases that match TRBD2. Germline loops: CDR1 SEHNR, CDR2 FQNEAQ (reference sequence). The length of the CDR3 is 15 residues. Trimming took 2 bases from V and 4 from J; bases not matched to a gene: 5.

This clonotype was seen at least ten times. The chain uses TRBV27 and TRBJ2-7; D assignment may be TRBD1 or TRBD2 (5 bases each). The germline V gene has CDR1 MNHEY and CDR2 SMNVEV (reference sequence). Deletions cut 5 bases from V and 0 bases from J, with 11 bases between. This CDR3 comprises 14 residues. The CDR3 nucleotides read TGTGCCAGCAGTAAAAGGGACCCCTCCTACGAGCAGTACTTC. Translated: CASSKRDPSYEQYF.

V is TRBV12-3 or TRBV12-4 and J is TRBJ2-7, with TRBD1 identical over 8 bases. The trim removed 3 bases at V and 4 bases at J, leaving 8 bases unmatched. CDR3 size: 15 residues. In DNA form, the CDR3 reads TGTGCCAGCAGTTTTACTGGACAGGGTCTTTACGAGCAGTACTTC. Protein: CASSFTGQGLYEQYF.

This chain connects TRBV11-2 to TRBJ2-3, with D possibly being TRBD2 (7 bases). Between the trimmed V and J ends, which lost 8 bases and 2 bases, there was a span of 20 bases. Germline V gene data show CDR1 as SGHAT and CDR2 as FQNNGV. The CDR3 consists of 16 residues. The CDR3 reads CASHGGGAGITDTQYF. The CDR3 bases are TGTGCCAGCCACGGAGGGGGGGCGGGGATCACAGATACGCAGTATTTT.

The CDR3 spells CASSSLQSATQYF. The CDR3 nucleotides read TGTGCCAGCAGTTCCCTCCAGTCGGCTACGCAGTATTTT. The chain employs TRBV6-5 and TRBJ2-3; unclear D gene. V was pared by 4 bases and J by 8 bases, with 13 bases between. Germline lookup yields CDR1 MNHEY and CDR2 SVGAGI. The CDR3 is 13 amino acids.

This clonotype showed up just a few times. The rearrangement uses TRBV20-1 and TRBJ1-1; D is unresolved. Germline CDR1 and CDR2: DFQATT and SNEGSKA (reference sequence). Deletions cut 3 bases from V and 0 bases from J, with 17 bases between. The CDR3 is made up of 16 amino acids. CDR3 sequence (DNA): TGCAGTGCTAGTTGGTGGGATGAGGGTTTGAACACTGAAGCTTTCTTT. Translation gives CSASWWDEGLNTEAFF.

The rearrangement links TRBV20-1 to TRBJ2-1; 8 positions agree with TRBD2. Germline V gene data show CDR1 as DFQATT and CDR2 as SNEGSKA (reference sequence). V lost 0 bases, J lost 8 bases, and 6 bases stayed unmatched. The CDR3 covers 14 residues. The CDR3 sequence is CSARDGGAFDEQFF. The CDR3 coding sequence is TGCAGTGCTAGAGACGGGGGGGCATTCGATGAGCAGTTCTTC.

The genes are TRBV7-9 and TRBJ2-3; D is perhaps TRBD2 (5 bases). The germline V and J ends were trimmed by 5 bases and 6 bases, with 24 bases remaining between them. The germline V gene encodes CDR1 SEHNR and CDR2 FQNEAQ (reference sequence). The length of the CDR3 is 17 residues. In DNA, the CDR3 is TGTGCCAGCAGCCCCCCCCACGGGGTGGTAGCCTTTGATACGCAGTATTTT. Translation: CASSPPHGVVAFDTQYF.

The J gene is TRBJ2-7, the V gene TRBV9, with D tentatively TRBD2 (5 bases). Germline V gives CDR1 SGDLS, CDR2 YYNGEE. Trimming shortened V by 0 bases and J by 4 bases, and 11 bases separated the two germline ends. The CDR3 has 14 residues. CDR3 DNA sequence: TGTGCCAGCAGCGTAGCCCTCAGAGGGTACGAGCAGTACGTC. Translating it yields CASSVALRGYEQYV.

This clonotype has more than one count but fewer than ten. One end of the junction fails to match germline, which may point to a read error. The chain joins TRBV28 to TRBJ2-1; 11 nucleotides align to TRBD2. Germline CDR1 and CDR2: MDHEN and SYDVKM. The CDR3 runs to 14 residues. The CDR3 DNA reads as TGTGCCAGCGTGGGACTAGCGGACATCCATGAACAGTTCTTC. Its translation: CASVGLADIHEQFF.

The CDR3 DNA is TGCGCCAGCAGCCAAGACAGGGGGCTTGGTTTTAACACTGAAGCTTTCTTT. Encoded protein: CASSQDRGLGFNTEAFF. The chain couples TRBV4-1 to TRBJ1-1; 8 bases match TRBD1. V shed 0 bases and J 2 bases; nucleotides not matched to a gene: 8. The CDR3 has 17 amino acids. CDR1 and CDR2 from the germline V gene are MGHRA and YSYEKL.

The chain carries TRBV5-1 and TRBJ1-2, with a tentative D call TRBD1 (6 bases). CDR1 and CDR2 (germline): SGHRS, YFSETQ. The CDR3 length is 17 residues. Trimming took 3 bases from V and 1 from J, leaving 19 bases between them. The CDR3 is CASSWGPFQDHNYGYTF. DNA for the CDR3: TGCGCCAGCAGCTGGGGGCCATTCCAGGACCATAACTATGGCTACACCTTC.

This clonotype was counted many times. The V and J genes are TRBV5-1 and TRBJ2-1; D might be TRBD1 or TRBD2, each matching 6 bases. V was clipped by 0 bases and J by 0 bases, with 13 bases between them. Germline V gene sequence: CDR1 SGHRS, CDR2 YFSETQ. This CDR3 contains 17 residues. The CDR3 here is CASSLAGGRSSYNEQFF. CDR3 nucleotides: TGCGCCAGCAGCTTGGCCGGGGGCAGAAGCTCCTACAATGAGCAGTTCTTC.

This clonotype was found a few times. The J gene is TRBJ1-2, the V gene TRBV20-1, with a possible D match to TRBD1 (5 bases). V was pared by 2 bases and J by 2 bases, with 12 bases between. Germline loops: CDR1 DFQATT, CDR2 SNEGSKA (reference sequence). There are 14 residues in the CDR3. For the CDR3, the DNA is TGCAGTGCTAGAAGGTTGGGGGAGAACTATGGCTACACCTTC. This sequence encodes CSARRLGENYGYTF.

The rearrangement links TRBV5-5 to TRBJ2-7, with TRBD2 as a possible D gene (7 bases). CDR1 and CDR2 (germline): SGHKS, YYEKEE (reference sequence). V lost 6 bases and J lost 6, with 10 bases in between. This CDR3 has 11 residues. CDR3 sequence: CASTGGVEQYV. The CDR3 DNA reads as TGTGCCAGCACGGGGGGCGTCGAGCAGTACGTC.

V usage is TRBV15 and J usage is TRBJ2-1; D may be TRBD1 (6 bases). V was shortened by 0 bases and J by 6 bases, with 24 bases between the two germline ends. Germline V gene data show CDR1 as LNHNV and CDR2 as YYDKDF (reference sequence). This CDR3 region has 19 residues. CDR3 in DNA: TGTGCCACCAGCAGAGATCCAGGGGCTTTGGGAAGGGAAATCAATGAGCAGTTCTTC. It specifies CATSRDPGALGREINEQFF. Full variable domain (missing parts from reference TRBV15 and TRBJ2-1): DAMVIQNPRYQVTQFGKPVTLSCSQTLNHNVMYWYQQKSSQAPKLLFHYYDKDFNNEADTPDNFQSRRPNTSFCFLDIRSPGLGDTAMYLCATSRDPGALGREINEQFFGPGTRLTVL.

In its sample, this clonotype was seen many times. The V and J genes are TRBV3-1 and TRBJ2-7, with unresolved D. Germline CDR1 reads LGHDT; CDR2 reads YNNKEL (reference sequence). CDR3 length: 15 residues. V lost 4 bases to trimming and J lost 0 bases, with 13 bases between them. The CDR3 DNA is TGTGCCAGCAGCCGAGACCCTGGCCCCTCCTACGAGCAGTACTTC. Its translation is CASSRDPGPSYEQYF.

V and J are TRBV10-3 and TRBJ2-7, with TRBD1 matching 12 bases. Germline loops: CDR1 ENHRY, CDR2 SYGVKD. V was pared by 4 bases and J by 5 bases, with 3 bases of the junction left unmatched. This CDR3 region has 14 residues. The CDR3 bases are TGTGCCATCAGTGGTGGGACAGGGGGCCACGAGCAGTACTTC. Translation gives CAISGGTGGHEQYF.

This clonotype has ten or more counts. The chain uses TRBV12-3 or TRBV12-4 and TRBJ2-1; 7 bases align to TRBD2. The length of the CDR3 is 15 residues. The ends lost 3 bases at V and 2 bases at J; junction bases unmatched: 4. The CDR3 DNA reads TGTGCCAGCAGTTTTTCTAGCGGACCCTACAATGAGCAGTTCTTC. This codes for CASSFSSGPYNEQFF.

V is TRBV3-1 and J is TRBJ1-6; D not certain. Trimming pared 0 bases from V and 9 bases from J, leaving 9 bases between. This CDR3 region has 14 residues. Germline V lookup: CDR1 LGHDT, CDR2 YNNKEL (reference sequence). CDR3 in DNA: TGTGCCAGCAGCCAAGACGCACAGATTTCACCCCTCCACTTT. The encoded protein is CASSQDAQISPLHF.

This clonotype has at least ten counts. The V gene is TRBV29-1, the J gene TRBJ1-5; weak D call: TRBD1 (6 bases). The V gene's germline CDR1 is SQVTM and CDR2 ANQGSEA. The CDR3 sequence is 14 residues long. Trimming cost V 1 base and J 6 bases, with 13 bases left between them. The CDR3 DNA sequence: TGCAGCGTTGAAGTCGGGGGCGAGGGTCAGCCCCAGCATTTT. Protein sequence: CSVEVGGEGQPQHF.

V is TRBV20-1 and J is TRBJ2-3; 9 nucleotides align to TRBD1. Germline values: CDR1 DFQATT, CDR2 SNEGSKA (reference sequence). V was pared by 6 bases and J by 1 base, with 8 bases of the junction left unmatched. The CDR3 runs to 15 residues. The CDR3 coding sequence is TGCAGTGCCTCCGGACAGGGGTTCGGCACAGATACGCAGTATTTT. Translated, it gives CSASGQGFGTDTQYF.

This clonotype was picked up a small number of times. The chain employs TRBV11-2 and TRBJ2-7; D perhaps matches TRBD2 (5 bases). CDR1 and CDR2 (germline): SGHAT, FQNNGV. The CDR3 sequence is 15 residues long. Deletions cut 2 bases from V and 0 bases from J, with 11 bases between. The CDR3: CASSLIAGNSYEQYF. CDR3 coding DNA: TGTGCCAGCAGCTTAATCGCGGGTAACTCCTACGAGCAGTACTTC.

This chain joins TRBV20-1 and TRBJ2-1, with 10 bases lining up with TRBD2. The V gene end was trimmed by 0 bases and the J gene end by 6 bases; junction bases not matched to a gene: 11. The germline gives CDR1 DFQATT, CDR2 SNEGSKA (reference sequence). The CDR3 runs 17 residues. The CDR3 coding sequence is TGCAGTGCTAGAGATTCCCCCGGGACTAGCGCTGTCAATGAGCAGTTCTTC. Its protein is CSARDSPGTSAVNEQFF.

This chain joins TRBV7-9 and TRBJ2-1; 8 positions agree with TRBD2. Trimming at V came to 5 bases and at J to 6 bases, leaving 15 bases not matched to a gene. The CDR3 is 17 residues long. Germline V lookup: CDR1 SEHNR, CDR2 FQNEAQ (reference sequence). In DNA, the CDR3 is TGTGCCAGCAGCCCCGCCCCGGGACGGGAGGGCAGCAATGAGCAGTTCTTC. This encodes CASSPAPGREGSNEQFF.

This clonotype occurred many times. The gene calls are TRBV5-1 and TRBJ2-1; D is tentatively TRBD1 or TRBD2 (6 bases each). V was shortened by 3 bases and J by 9 bases, with 25 bases between the two germline ends. CDR1 SGHRS and CDR2 YFSETQ come from the germline V gene. CDR3 length equals 17 residues. For the CDR3, the DNA is TGCGCCAGCAGCTCGGTATTGGGGAGAAGGGGGGCGACTGAGCAGTTCTTC. Protein sequence: CASSSVLGRRGATEQFF. Full variable domain (missing parts from reference TRBV5-1 and TRBJ2-1): KAGVTQTPRYLIKTRGQQVTLSCSPISGHRSVSWYQQTPGQGLQFLFEYFSETQRNKGNFPGRFSGRQFSNSRSEMNVSTLELGDSALYLCASSSVLGRRGATEQFFGPGTRLTVL.